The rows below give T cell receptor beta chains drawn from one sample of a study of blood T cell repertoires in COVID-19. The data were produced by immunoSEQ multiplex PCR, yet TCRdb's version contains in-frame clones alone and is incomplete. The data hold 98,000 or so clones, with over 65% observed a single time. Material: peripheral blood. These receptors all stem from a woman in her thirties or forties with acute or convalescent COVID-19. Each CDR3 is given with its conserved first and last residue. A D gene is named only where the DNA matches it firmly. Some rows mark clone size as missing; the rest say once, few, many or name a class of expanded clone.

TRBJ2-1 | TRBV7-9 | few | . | TGTGCCAGCGAAGGCTTAACAGGGAGCTCCTACAATGAGCAGTTCTTC | CASEGLTGSSYNEQFF
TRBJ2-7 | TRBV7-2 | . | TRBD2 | TGTGCCAGCAGCTTAGGCGGGGGGGCCCCCTACGAGCAGTACTTC | CASSLGGGAPYEQYF
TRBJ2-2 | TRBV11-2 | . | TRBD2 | TGTGCCAGCAGCCAAGGCAGCGGGGGGCTGGCCGGGGAGCTGTTTTTT | CASSQGSGGLAGELFF
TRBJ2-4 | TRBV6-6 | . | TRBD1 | TGTGCCAGCAGCCGACAGGGGAGTGGTGGCAAAAACATTCAGTACTTC | CASSRQGSGGKNIQYF
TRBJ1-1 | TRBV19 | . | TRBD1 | TGTGCCAGTAGTTCGACAGGGTTTTCAAGTCAGGAAGCTTTCTTT | CASSSTGFSSQEAFF
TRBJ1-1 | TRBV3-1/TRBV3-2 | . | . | TGTGCCAGCAGCCAAGGGGGCAAAGCTTTCTTT | CASSQGGKAFF
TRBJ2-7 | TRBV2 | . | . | TGTGCCAGCAGAGCTTCAGGGATGCAGTACTTC | CASRASGMQYF
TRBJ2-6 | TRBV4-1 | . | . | TGCGCCAGCAGCCCCCGACAGGACGGGGCCAACGTCCTGACTTTC | CASSPRQDGANVLTF
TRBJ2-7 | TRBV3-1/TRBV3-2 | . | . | TGTGCCAGCTCCTCTGGGACTTACTACGAGCAGTACTTC | CASSSGTYYEQYF
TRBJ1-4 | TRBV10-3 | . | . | TGTGCCATCAGTGAGTCGCGAGTTGCAAATGAAAAACTGTTTTTT | CAISESRVANEKLFF
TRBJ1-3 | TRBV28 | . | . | TGTGCCAGCACTACAACAGGGTTCGGAAACACCATATATTTT | CASTTTGFGNTIYF
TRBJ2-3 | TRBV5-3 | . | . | TGTGCCAGAAGTGCGACCGGGGGCACAGATACGCAGTATTTT | CARSATGGTDTQYF
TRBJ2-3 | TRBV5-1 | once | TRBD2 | TGCGCCAGCAGCTGGGGGAGGGCATCTAGCGGGGCTAGCACAGATACGCAGTATTTT | CASSWGRASSGASTDTQYF
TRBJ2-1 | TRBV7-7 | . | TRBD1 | TGTGCCAGCAGCCTCAGGGGGCGCTACAATGAGCAGTTCTTC | CASSLRGRYNEQFF
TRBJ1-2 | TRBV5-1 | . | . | TGCGCCAGCAGCTTGTATCGGGGGGAGGACTATGGCTACACCTTC | CASSLYRGEDYGYTF
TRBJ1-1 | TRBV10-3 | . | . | TGTGCCATCGCGTCTAATTTGAACACTGAAGCTTTCTTT | CAIASNLNTEAFF
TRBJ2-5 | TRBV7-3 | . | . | TGTGCCAGCAGCTCCGGACAGCAAGAGACCCAGTACTTC | CASSSGQQETQYF
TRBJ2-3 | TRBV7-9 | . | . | TGTGCCAGCAGCTTACTGAGGTTAAGGGGCCCCCTTCTCACAGATACGCAGTATTTT | CASSLLRLRGPLLTDTQYF
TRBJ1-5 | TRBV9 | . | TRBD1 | TGTGCCAGCAGCACCGGACAGGGTGGTCATCAGCCCCAGCATTTT | CASSTGQGGHQPQHF
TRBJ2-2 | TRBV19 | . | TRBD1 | TGTGCCAGTACCTTCCAGGACAGGGTAATCGGGGAGCTGTTTTTT | CASTFQDRVIGELFF
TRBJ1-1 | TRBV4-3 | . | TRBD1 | TGCGCCAGCAGCCTACTACAGACAGGGGCAACTGAAGCTTTCTTT | CASSLLQTGATEAFF
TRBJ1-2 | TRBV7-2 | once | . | TGTGCCAGCAGCGCGACAGCATCTATCTATGGCTACACCTTC | CASSATASIYGYTF
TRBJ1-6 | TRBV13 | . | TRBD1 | TGTGCCAGCAGCCGGGGACAGGGTGGATCACCCCTCCACTTT | CASSRGQGGSPLHF
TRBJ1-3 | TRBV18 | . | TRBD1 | TGTGCCAGCTCACCCGGGACAGGGGACAACTCTGGAAACACCATATATTTT | CASSPGTGDNSGNTIYF
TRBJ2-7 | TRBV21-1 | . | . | TGTGCCAGCAGCGGACCGGGACAGGCCATCCTCCCCTACTCCTACGAGCAGTACTTC | CASSGPGQAILPYSYEQYF
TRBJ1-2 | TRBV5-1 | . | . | TGCGCCAGCAGTGATGACGGGACTCACGGCTACACCTTC | CASSDDGTHGYTF
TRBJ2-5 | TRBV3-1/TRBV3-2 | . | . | TGTGCCAGCAGCCCGCTTAGAGGGTTCCAAGAGACCCAGTACTTC | CASSPLRGFQETQYF
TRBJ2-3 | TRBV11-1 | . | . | TGTGCCAGCAGCTTAGGTGGACACGGCACAGATACGCAGTATTTT | CASSLGGHGTDTQYF
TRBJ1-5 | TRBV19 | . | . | TGTGCCAGTAGTGCCATCGGAGGAGTTCAGCCCCAGCATTTT | CASSAIGGVQPQHF
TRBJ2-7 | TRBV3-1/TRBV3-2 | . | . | TGTGCCAGCAGCCCCTCGACAGGATCCGAGCAGTACTTC | CASSPSTGSEQYF
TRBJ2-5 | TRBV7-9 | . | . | TGTGCCAGCAGCTGGACAGGGAGGGACCAGTACTTC | CASSWTGRDQYF